The 4 T cell receptor beta chains presented below share a single source sample, sequenced in a study of T-cell memory formation after mild COVID-19. One entry per CDR3 protein, called by TCRdb with MiXCR from the 5' RACE reads. The data show 120,000 to 150,000 distinct CDR3 sequences, with less than 20% seen just once and over 2% held by the top ten. Sample: PBMCs or a T cell subset sorted from them (not recorded which). The receptors stem from an adult woman who had mild COVID-19 (a few samples of this study predate the infection). Cell type and time point are not known.

This sequence joins TRBV5-1 and TRBJ2-3; 7 positions match TRBD1. Germline V gene data show CDR1 as SGHRS and CDR2 as YFSETQ. This CDR3 spans 13 amino acids. V was clipped by 0 bases and J by 6 bases; unmatched bases: 1. CDR3 region: CASSLEGADTQYF. For the CDR3, the DNA is TGCGCCAGCAGCTTGGAGGGGGCGGATACGCAGTATTTT.

V gene TRBV5-4 combines with J gene TRBJ2-7, with 13 bases lining up with TRBD2. CDR3 length: 16 amino acids. Germline values: CDR1 SGHNT, CDR2 YYREEE (reference sequence). J lost 4 bases, V lost 4 bases, and 8 bases had no gene match. CDR3 region: CASSVTSGGAGYEQYF. The CDR3 DNA reads as TGTGCCAGCAGCGTAACTAGCGGGGGGGCTGGGTACGAGCAGTACTTC. Full variable domain (missing parts from reference TRBV5-4 and TRBJ2-7): ETGVTQSPTHLIKTRGQQVTLRCSSQSGHNTVSWYQQALGQGPQFIFQYYREEENGRGNFPPRFSGLQFPNYSSELNVNALELDDSALYLCASSVTSGGAGYEQYFGPGTRLTVT.

This clonotype was observed a handful of times. The rearrangement joins TRBV6-6 to TRBJ2-7; a weak D match, TRBD2 (6 bases). The V and J ends lost 7 bases and 2 bases respectively, with 15 bases between them. This CDR3 comprises 14 residues. Germline CDR1 reads MNHNY; CDR2 reads SVGAGI (reference sequence). CDR3 bases: TGTGCCAGCACCCGCGGGACGCCGCCCTACGAGCAGTACTTC. Its translation is CASTRGTPPYEQYF.

The J gene is TRBJ2-1, the V gene TRBV24-1; D is ambiguous. Trimming removed 9 bases from V and 0 bases from J, with 11 bases in between. From germline, CDR1 is KGHDR and CDR2 SFDVKD. This CDR3 comprises 14 residues. CDR3 sequence reads: CATGKESSYNEQFF. The CDR3 nucleotides are TGTGCCACCGGAAAAGAGAGCTCCTACAATGAGCAGTTCTTC.